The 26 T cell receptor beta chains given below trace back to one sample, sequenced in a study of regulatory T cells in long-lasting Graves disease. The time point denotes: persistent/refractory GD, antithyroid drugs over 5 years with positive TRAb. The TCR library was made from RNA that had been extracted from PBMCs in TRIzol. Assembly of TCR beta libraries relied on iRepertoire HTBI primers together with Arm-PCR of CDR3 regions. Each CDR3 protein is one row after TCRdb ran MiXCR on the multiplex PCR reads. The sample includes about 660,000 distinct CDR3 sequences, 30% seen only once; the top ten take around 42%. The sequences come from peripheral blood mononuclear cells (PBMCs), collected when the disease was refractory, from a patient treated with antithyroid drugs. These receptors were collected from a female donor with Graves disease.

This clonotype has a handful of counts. The CDR3 nucleotides are TGTGCCAGCAGCCCGGGGTCAAGGGCTGGAAACACCATATATTTT. Translation: CASSPGSRAGNTIYF. The rearrangement links TRBV12-3 or TRBV12-4 to TRBJ1-3; D unresolved. The CDR3 totals 15 residues. The V end lost 6 bases, the J end lost 2 bases, and 14 bases lay between the germline ends.

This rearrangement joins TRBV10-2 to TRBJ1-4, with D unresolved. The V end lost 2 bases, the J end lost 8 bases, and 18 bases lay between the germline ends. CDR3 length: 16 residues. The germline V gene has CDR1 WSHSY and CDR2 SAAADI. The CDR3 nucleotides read TGCGCCAGCAGTGAGACCCCAGGAGATCCAAGCGAAAAACTGTTTTTT. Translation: CASSETPGDPSEKLFF.

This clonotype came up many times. The CDR3 DNA reads as TGTGCCAGCAGCTTAGTGGGTGACAGGAATCAGCCCCAGCATTTT. Its translation: CASSLVGDRNQPQHF. V and J are TRBV7-2 and TRBJ1-5; D is perhaps TRBD1 (6 bases). Germline CDR1 SGHTA, CDR2 FQGNSA. V shed 1 base and J shed 4 bases, with 11 bases lying between them. This CDR3 is built from 15 residues.

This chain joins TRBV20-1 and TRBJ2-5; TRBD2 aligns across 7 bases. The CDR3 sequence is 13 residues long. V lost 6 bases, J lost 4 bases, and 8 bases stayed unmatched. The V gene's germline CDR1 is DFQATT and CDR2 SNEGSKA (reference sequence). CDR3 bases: TGCAGTGCCGACCGGCCGGGAGGAGAGACCCAGTACTTC. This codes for CSADRPGGETQYF.

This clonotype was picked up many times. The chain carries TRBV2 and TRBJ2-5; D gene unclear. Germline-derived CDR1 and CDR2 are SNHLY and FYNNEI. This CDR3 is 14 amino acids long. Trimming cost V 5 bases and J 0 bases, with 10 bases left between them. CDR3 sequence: CASSLGRNQETQYF. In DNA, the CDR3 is TGTGCCAGCAGTTTAGGGCGGAACCAAGAGACCCAGTACTTC.

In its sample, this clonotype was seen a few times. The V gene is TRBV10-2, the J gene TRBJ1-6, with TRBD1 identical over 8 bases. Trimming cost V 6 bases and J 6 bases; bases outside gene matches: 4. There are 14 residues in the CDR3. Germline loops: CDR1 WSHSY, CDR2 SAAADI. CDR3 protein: CASSHGQGNSPLHF. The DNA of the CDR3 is TGCGCCAGCAGCCACGGACAGGGTAATTCACCCCTCCACTTT.

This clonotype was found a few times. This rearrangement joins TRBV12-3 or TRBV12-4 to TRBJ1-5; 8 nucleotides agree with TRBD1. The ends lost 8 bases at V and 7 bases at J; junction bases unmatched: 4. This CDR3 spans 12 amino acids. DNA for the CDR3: TGTGCCAGCGAAGCAGGGGGCCAGCCCCAGCATTTT. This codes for CASEAGGQPQHF.

The CDR3, as DNA: TGCAGTGCTACAGGGACTAGTGACACCGGGGAGCTGTTTTTT. This codes for CSATGTSDTGELFF. This sequence joins TRBV20-1 and TRBJ2-2; 8 nucleotides align to TRBD2. The CDR3 covers 14 residues. V dropped 4 bases and J dropped 3; count of bases not matched to a gene: 4. Germline V gives CDR1 DFQATT, CDR2 SNEGSKA (reference sequence).

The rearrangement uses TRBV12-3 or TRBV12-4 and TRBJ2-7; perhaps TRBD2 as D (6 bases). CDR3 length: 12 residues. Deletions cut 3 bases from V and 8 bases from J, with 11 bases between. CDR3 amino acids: CASSFLASQQYF. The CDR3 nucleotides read TGTGCCAGCAGTTTCCTAGCGAGTCAGCAGTACTTC.

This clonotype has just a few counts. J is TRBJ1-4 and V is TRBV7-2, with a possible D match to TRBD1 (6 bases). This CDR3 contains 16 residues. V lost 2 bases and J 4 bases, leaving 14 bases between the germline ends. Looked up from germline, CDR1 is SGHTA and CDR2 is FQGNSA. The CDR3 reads CASSLRVDSFNEKLFF. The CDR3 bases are TGTGCCAGCAGCTTACGGGTGGACAGTTTTAATGAAAAACTGTTTTTT.

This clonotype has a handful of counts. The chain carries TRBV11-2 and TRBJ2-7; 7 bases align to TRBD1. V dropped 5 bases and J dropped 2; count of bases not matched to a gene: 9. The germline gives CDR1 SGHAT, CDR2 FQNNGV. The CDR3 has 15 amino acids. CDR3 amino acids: CASSVAGGQTYEQYF. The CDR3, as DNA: TGTGCCAGCAGCGTAGCTGGGGGACAGACCTACGAGCAGTACTTC.

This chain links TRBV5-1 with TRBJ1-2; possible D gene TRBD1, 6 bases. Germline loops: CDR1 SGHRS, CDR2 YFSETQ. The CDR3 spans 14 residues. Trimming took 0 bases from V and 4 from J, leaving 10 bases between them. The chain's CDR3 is CASSLAETGYGYTF. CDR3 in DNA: TGCGCCAGCAGCTTGGCAGAGACAGGCTATGGCTACACCTTC.

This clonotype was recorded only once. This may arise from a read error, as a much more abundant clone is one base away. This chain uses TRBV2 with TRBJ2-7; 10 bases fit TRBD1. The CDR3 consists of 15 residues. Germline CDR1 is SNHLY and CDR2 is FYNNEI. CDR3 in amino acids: CASRRGQGGIYEQCF. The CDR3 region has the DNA TGTGCCAGCAGAAGAGGACAGGGGGGAATCTACGAGCAGTGCTTC.

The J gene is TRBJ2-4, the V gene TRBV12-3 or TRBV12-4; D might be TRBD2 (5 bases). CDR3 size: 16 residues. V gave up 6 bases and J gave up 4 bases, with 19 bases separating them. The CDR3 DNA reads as TGTGCCAGCAGCCGGTTCGGGCTAGCTGATAAAAACATTCAGTACTTC. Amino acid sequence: CASSRFGLADKNIQYF.

The CDR3 reads CASSYSAVSYEQYF. Here the CDR3 DNA reads TGTGCCAGCAGTTACTCTGCGGTCTCCTACGAGCAGTACTTC. The chain employs TRBV6-5 and TRBJ2-7; D remains unclear. CDR1 is MNHEY and CDR2 is SVGAGI in the germline V gene. Trimming removed 0 bases at V and 0 bases at J, with 6 bases between. This CDR3 contains 14 residues.

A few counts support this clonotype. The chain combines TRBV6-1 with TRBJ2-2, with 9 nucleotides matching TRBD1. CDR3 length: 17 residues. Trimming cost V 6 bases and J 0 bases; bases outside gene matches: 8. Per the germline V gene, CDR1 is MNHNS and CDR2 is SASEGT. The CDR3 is CASSDHRDRANTGELFF. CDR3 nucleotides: TGTGCCAGCAGCGATCACAGGGACAGGGCGAACACCGGGGAGCTGTTTTTT.

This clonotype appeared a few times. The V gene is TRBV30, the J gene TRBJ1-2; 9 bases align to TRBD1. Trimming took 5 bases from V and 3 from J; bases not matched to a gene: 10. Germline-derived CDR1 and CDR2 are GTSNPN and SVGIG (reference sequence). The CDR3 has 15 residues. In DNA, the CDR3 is TGTGCCTGGTCCACCCCGGGACAGGGCGACTATGGCTACACCTTC. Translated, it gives CAWSTPGQGDYGYTF.

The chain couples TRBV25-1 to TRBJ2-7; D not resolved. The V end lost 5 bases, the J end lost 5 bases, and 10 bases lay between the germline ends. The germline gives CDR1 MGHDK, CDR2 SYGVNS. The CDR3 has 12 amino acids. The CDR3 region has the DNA TGTGCCAGCAGTAGTCTCTGGGACGAGCAGTACTTC. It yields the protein CASSSLWDEQYF.

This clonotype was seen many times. The CDR3 protein is CASSFTGYGYTF. In DNA, the CDR3 is TGTGCCAGCAGTTTCACCGGCTATGGCTACACCTTC. V is TRBV12-3 or TRBV12-4 and J is TRBJ1-2; no clear D gene. Trimming pared 3 bases from V and 4 bases from J, leaving 6 bases between. This CDR3 spans 12 amino acids.

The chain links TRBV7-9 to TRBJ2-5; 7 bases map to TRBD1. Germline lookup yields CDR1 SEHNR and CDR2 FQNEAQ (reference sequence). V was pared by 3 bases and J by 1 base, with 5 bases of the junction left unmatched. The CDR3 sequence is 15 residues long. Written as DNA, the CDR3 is TGTGCCAGCAGCTTGACAGGGACAGTCCAAGAGACCCAGTACTTC. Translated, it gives CASSLTGTVQETQYF. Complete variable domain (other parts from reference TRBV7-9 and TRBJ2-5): DTGVSQNPRHKITKRGQNVTFRCDPISEHNRLYWYRQTLGQGPEFLTYFQNEAQLEKSRLLSDRFSAERPKGSFSTLEIQRTEQGDSAMYLCASSLTGTVQETQYFGPGTRLLVL.

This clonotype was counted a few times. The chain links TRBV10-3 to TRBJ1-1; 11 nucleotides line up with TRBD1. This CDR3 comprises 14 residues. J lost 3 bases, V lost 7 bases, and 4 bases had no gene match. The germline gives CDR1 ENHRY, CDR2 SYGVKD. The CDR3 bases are TGTGCCATCACCCCGGGACAGGGGGACACTGAAGCTTTCTTT. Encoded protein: CAITPGQGDTEAFF.

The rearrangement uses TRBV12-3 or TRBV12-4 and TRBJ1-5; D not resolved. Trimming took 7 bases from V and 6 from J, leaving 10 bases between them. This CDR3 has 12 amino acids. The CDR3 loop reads CASTSEGQPQHF. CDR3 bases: TGTGCCAGCACCTCCGAGGGTCAGCCCCAGCATTTT.

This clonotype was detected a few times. As DNA, the CDR3 is TGTGCCAGCAGCTTACGGGGCAGGAGCTCCTATAATTCACCCCTCCACTTT. This translates into CASSLRGRSSYNSPLHF. The chain is built from TRBV7-9 and TRBJ1-6, with D possibly TRBD1 on 5 matching bases. Per the germline V gene, CDR1 is SEHNR and CDR2 is FQNEAQ (reference sequence). The CDR3 is 17 amino acids. The V gene lost 2 bases and the J gene lost 0 bases, with 11 bases spanning the gap.

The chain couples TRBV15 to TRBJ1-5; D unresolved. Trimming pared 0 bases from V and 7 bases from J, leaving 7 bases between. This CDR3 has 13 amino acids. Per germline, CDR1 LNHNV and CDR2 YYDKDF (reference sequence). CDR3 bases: TGTGCCACCAGCAGAGATTGGAACCAGCCCCAGCATTTT. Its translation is CATSRDWNQPQHF.

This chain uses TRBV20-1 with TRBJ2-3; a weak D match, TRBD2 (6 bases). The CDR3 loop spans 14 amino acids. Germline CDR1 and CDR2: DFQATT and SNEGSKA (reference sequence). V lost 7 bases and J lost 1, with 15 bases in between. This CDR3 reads CSVVRGGGTDTQYF. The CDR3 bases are TGCAGTGTAGTTCGGGGCGGGGGCACAGATACGCAGTATTTT.

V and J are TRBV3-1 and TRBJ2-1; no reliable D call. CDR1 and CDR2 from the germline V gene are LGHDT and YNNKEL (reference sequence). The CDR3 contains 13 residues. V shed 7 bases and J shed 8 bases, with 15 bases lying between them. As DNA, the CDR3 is TGTGCCAGCACCCCTCTCTTTGGAGATGAGCAGTTCTTC. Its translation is CASTPLFGDEQFF.